Listed below are T cell receptor beta chains from one sample, sequenced in a study of cytomegalovirus exposure and HLA in healthy donors. Clones were sequenced by immunoSEQ multiplex PCR, and TCRdb holds only the in-frame ones, with some missing. The data contain 65,000 to 95,000 clones, 93% of them singletons. Sample: PBMCs. Source of these receptors: a woman between 25 and 40 years old in good health and CMV-seronegative. Both conserved end residues are part of each CDR3. The order of the fields is V gene, clone size, D gene, J gene, CDR3 protein, CDR3 DNA. The D gene is left open where the match is weak. Expanded clones get a size class; other rows say once, few or many, or leave the size out.

>TRBV6-5|.|TRBD1|TRBJ1-1
CASSYSFRGHTEAFF
TGTGCCAGCAGTTACTCATTCAGGGGGCACACTGAAGCTTTCTTT
>TRBV2|.|.|TRBJ1-1
CASSFDRLNTEAFF
TGTGCCAGCAGTTTTGACAGGCTGAACACTGAAGCTTTCTTT
>TRBV12-5|.|TRBD1|TRBJ2-7
CASGLRTGFHEQYF
TGTGCTAGTGGTTTGAGGACAGGGTTCCACGAGCAGTACTTC
>TRBV11-2|.|TRBD2|TRBJ2-2
CASSLGKSGGDFTGELFF
TGTGCCAGCAGCTTAGGAAAAAGCGGGGGGGACTTCACCGGGGAGCTGTTTTTT
>TRBV6-5|.|.|TRBJ1-1
CASSYDRTLNTEAFF
TGTGCCAGCAGTTATGACAGAACACTGAACACTGAAGCTTTCTTT
>TRBV5-6|once|TRBD1|TRBJ1-5
CASSWSGTGTYSNQPQHF
TGTGCCAGCAGCTGGTCCGGGACAGGGACATATAGCAATCAGCCCCAGCATTTT
>TRBV6-6|.|.|TRBJ1-2
CASSYALSNYGYTF
TGTGCCAGCAGTTACGCGCTCTCAAACTATGGCTACACCTTC
>TRBV7-9|.|TRBD1|TRBJ1-1
CASSFWTGANTEAFF
TGTGCCAGCAGCTTTTGGACAGGGGCGAACACTGAAGCTTTCTTT
>TRBV5-1|.|.|TRBJ1-1
CASSSGQLNTEAFF
TGCGCCAGCAGCTCCGGACAGCTAAACACTGAAGCTTTCTTT
>TRBV11-1|.|.|TRBJ1-2
CASSPAGGAGGYGYTF
TGTGCCAGCAGCCCGGCGGGAGGGGCCGGCGGCTATGGCTACACCTTC
>TRBV5-8|once|TRBD2|TRBJ2-7
CASSLELAGYEQYF
TGTGCCAGCAGCTTGGAACTAGCGGGCTACGAGCAGTACTTC
>TRBV6-1|.|TRBD1|TRBJ2-1
CASSVPGQGTEQFF
TGTGCCAGCAGCGTCCCGGGACAGGGGACTGAGCAGTTCTTC
>TRBV19|.|.|TRBJ2-7
CASSIDLRGALLDEQYF
TGTGCCAGTAGTATAGATCTCAGGGGCGCTCTTTTGGACGAGCAGTACTTC
>TRBV2|.|TRBD1|TRBJ2-7
CASSRGTGGIYEQYF
TGTGCCAGCAGCCGAGGCACAGGGGGCATATACGAGCAGTACTTC
>TRBV5-6|.|.|TRBJ2-5
CASSSRQLVRETQYF
TGTGCCAGCAGCTCAAGACAGTTGGTTAGAGAGACCCAGTACTTC
>TRBV19|.|TRBD1|TRBJ1-1
CASRHQGAVAEAFF
TGTGCCAGTAGGCATCAGGGGGCGGTCGCTGAAGCTTTCTTT
>TRBV10-3|.|TRBD1|TRBJ1-5
CAISGTGDQPQHF
TGTGCCATCAGTGGTACAGGGGATCAGCCCCAGCATTTT
>TRBV27|.|.|TRBJ1-1
CASNWGQQAREAFF
TGTGCCAGCAATTGGGGGCAGCAGGCGAGGGAAGCTTTCTTT
>TRBV6-5|.|.|TRBJ1-1
CASSSQRGEAFF
TGTGCCAGCAGCAGTCAGCGTGGTGAAGCTTTCTTT
>TRBV7-9|.|.|TRBJ1-1
CASSLFSRENTEAFF
TGTGCCAGCAGCTTATTCTCCAGGGAGAACACTGAAGCTTTCTTT
>TRBV2|.|.|TRBJ2-3
CASSEYRLVLGTDTQYF
TGTGCCAGCAGTGAATATCGGCTAGTCCTGGGCACAGATACGCAGTATTTT
>TRBV6-5|.|TRBD1|TRBJ1-1
CASRRDRANTEAFF
TGTGCCAGCAGACGCGACAGGGCGAACACTGAAGCTTTCTTT
>TRBV9|.|TRBD1|TRBJ1-2
CASSVIPGQGGGYTF
TGTGCCAGCAGCGTAATACCGGGACAGGGCGGGGGCTACACCTTC
>TRBV10-1|.|.|TRBJ1-1
CASMYPADYMNTEAFF
TGCGCCAGCATGTATCCTGCGGACTATATGAACACTGAAGCTTTCTTT
>TRBV27|.|TRBD1|TRBJ1-4
CASSRRQGYTTNEKLFF
TGTGCCAGCAGTCGAAGACAGGGCTACACAACTAATGAAAAACTGTTTTTT
>TRBV7-9|.|.|TRBJ2-7
CASSLTSSVRQYF
TGTGCCAGCAGCTTGACTAGTTCTGTCAGGCAGTACTTC
>TRBV29-1|.|TRBD1|TRBJ1-5
CSVGDRNNQPQHF
TGCAGCGTTGGGGACAGAAACAATCAGCCCCAGCATTTT
>TRBV13|.|TRBD2|TRBJ2-7
CASSATSGRDEQYF
TGTGCCAGCAGCGCGACTAGCGGGAGGGACGAGCAGTACTTC
>TRBV4-2|.|TRBD2|TRBJ2-3
CASSQEGSGGAEDTQYF
TGTGCCAGCAGCCAAGAGGGTAGCGGGGGGGCCGAAGATACGCAGTATTTT
>TRBV10-3|.|TRBD1|TRBJ1-1
CAIRTQGAGTEAFF
TGTGCCATCAGAACACAGGGGGCTGGGACTGAAGCTTTCTTT
>TRBV2|.|.|TRBJ2-5
CASSVGQETQYF
TGTGCCAGCAGTGTCGGGCAAGAGACCCAGTACTTC
>TRBV29-1|.|TRBD2|TRBJ2-7
CSVDIRGLAGGHYEQYF
TGCAGCGTTGATATCCGGGGACTAGCGGGGGGACACTACGAGCAGTACTTC
>TRBV5-1|.|.|TRBJ1-2
CASSLEAVSGYTF
TGCGCCAGCAGTCTTGAGGCAGTTTCGGGCTACACCTTC
>TRBV5-6|.|.|TRBJ1-2
CASSLGGGYTF
TGTGCCAGCAGCTTGGGAGGGGGCTACACCTTC
>TRBV9|.|TRBD2|TRBJ2-1
CASSVPAGGDNEQFF
TGTGCCAGCAGCGTACCAGCGGGGGGGGACAATGAGCAGTTCTTC
>TRBV4-2|.|.|TRBJ2-7
CASSQERGSGGPSYEQYF
TGTGCCAGCAGCCAAGAAAGGGGGAGCGGAGGCCCTTCCTACGAGCAGTACTTC
>TRBV11-2|.|.|TRBJ1-5
CASSFNSNQPQHF
TGTGCCAGCAGCTTTAATAGCAATCAGCCCCAGCATTTT
>TRBV6-4|.|TRBD1|TRBJ2-2
CASSEGTENTGELFF
TGTGCCAGCAGCGAGGGGACAGAGAACACCGGGGAGCTGTTTTTT
>TRBV6-5|.|TRBD2|TRBJ2-7
CASRIAGGGPYEQYF
TGTGCCAGCAGAATAGCGGGAGGGGGGCCCTACGAGCAGTACTTC
>TRBV18|.|TRBD1|TRBJ1-1
CASSSGTGLEAFF
TGTGCCAGCTCTTCCGGGACAGGACTCGAAGCTTTCTTT
>TRBV19|.|TRBD2|TRBJ2-7
CASSTVAGRAYEQYF
TGTGCCAGTAGTACCGTAGCGGGAAGGGCCTACGAGCAGTACTTC
>TRBV5-1|.|.|TRBJ2-7
CASRPEGTSYEQYF
TGCGCCAGCAGGCCAGAGGGCACCTCCTACGAGCAGTACTTC
>TRBV6-1|.|TRBD2|TRBJ2-4
CASSEALLSGSGYIQYF
TGTGCCAGCAGTGAAGCGCTTCTTAGCGGGAGCGGATACATTCAGTACTTC
>TRBV30|.|.|TRBJ1-1
CAWKGVVTEAFF
TGTGCCTGGAAGGGGGTTGTCACTGAAGCTTTCTTT
>TRBV5-1|once|TRBD1|TRBJ1-1
CASSADRDTEAFF
TGCGCCAGCAGCGCGGACAGGGACACTGAAGCTTTCTTT
>TRBV15|.|.|TRBJ2-1
CATSRQTGTTYNEQFF
TGTGCCACCAGCAGACAAACAGGGACCACCTACAATGAGCAGTTCTTC
>TRBV4-3|.|TRBD2|TRBJ2-7
CASSPLGSGRYEQYF
TGCGCCAGCAGCCCGCTTGGATCCGGGAGGTACGAGCAGTACTTC
>TRBV5-1|.|TRBD1|TRBJ1-2
CASSLDATGGTFNYGYTF
TGCGCCAGCAGCTTGGATGCGACAGGGGGTACCTTTAACTATGGCTACACCTTC
>TRBV5-1|once|TRBD1|TRBJ1-6
CASSWGHRGSDSPLHF
TGCGCCAGCAGCTGGGGACACAGGGGTTCGGATTCACCCCTCCACTTT
>TRBV14|once|TRBD2|TRBJ2-7
CASSQGDQRGARQQYF
TGTGCCAGCAGCCAAGGAGACCAGCGGGGAGCCAGGCAGCAGTACTTC
>TRBV19|.|.|TRBJ2-7
CASSSAGKYEQYF
TGTGCCAGTAGTTCGGCGGGAAAATACGAGCAGTACTTC